The TCR beta chain under discussion was sequenced for a study of shared clonotypes between healthy human individuals. Study-wide points: The sharing of approximately 4.6% of naive CD4 clonotypes was seen across several donors. The generation probabilities recorded for non-shared clonotypes fell below those of clonotypes shared by all four donors.

The CDR3 is made up of 11 amino acids. CDR1 SQVTM and CDR2 ANQGSEA come from the germline V gene. With 2 bases removed from V and 9 bases from J, the gap between germline ends came to 8 bases. Only a few counts were recorded for this clone. Its antigen is currently unknown. Each cell subset's genomic DNA was divided evenly among several immunoSEQ plates. The repertoire was sequenced with immunoSEQ multiplex PCR; TCRdb's copy has only in-frame clones and lacks some. The data contain about 2,500,000 clones, around nine tenths of them singletons. Material for sequencing was naive CD4+ T cells sorted from blood. Subset reported: CD45RA+ positively selected. This sequence joins TRBV29-1 and TRBJ1-5; D is undetermined. This sequence originates from a man in his late teens or twenties in good health. Written as DNA, the CDR3 is TGCAGCGTTGAAAACGGAGGGCCCCAGCATTTT. This encodes CSVENGGPQHF.